This passage covers 18 T cell receptor beta chains from one sample sequenced in a study of OX40 agonist ivuxolimab in advanced cancers. Using immunoSEQ multiplex PCR, the repertoire was profiled, and TCRdb retains in-frame clones only, with some absent. The sample lists fewer than 55,000 clones; around 84% were seen once. The sample here was CD4+ or CD8+ T cells sorted from blood, taken in a trial of the OX40 agonist ivuxolimab. Receptors originate from an adult with an advanced solid tumor such as melanoma, head and neck, liver or kidney cancer.

The CDR3 DNA reads as TGTGCCAGCAGGCGGGAGAGGATGGAGACCCAGTACTTC. Translation gives CASRRERMETQYF. V gene TRBV27 combines with J gene TRBJ2-5, with TRBD2 identical over 7 bases. Germline assignment: CDR1 MNHEY and CDR2 SMNVEV (reference sequence). This CDR3 has 13 amino acids. Losses at the gene ends were 6 bases for V and 5 bases for J; bases not matched to a gene: 6.

This rearrangement joins TRBV28 to TRBJ2-3; 7 bases match TRBD2. With 2 bases clipped from V and 4 bases from J, the junction kept 0 bases outside the gene matches. Germline CDR1 and CDR2: MDHEN and SYDVKM. The CDR3 runs to 13 residues. The DNA of the CDR3 is TGTGCCAGCAGTTTAAGCGGGGCAGATACGCAGTATTTT. Translated, it gives CASSLSGADTQYF.

The chain has TRBV5-4 and TRBJ2-5; TRBD2 is a possible D gene (6 bases). The CDR3 is 15 residues long. CDR1 is SGHNT and CDR2 is YYREEE in the germline V gene (reference sequence). Trimming cost V 0 bases and J 11 bases, with 20 bases left between them. The chain's CDR3 is CASSLDKSSPGEQYF. The CDR3 DNA follows: TGTGCCAGCAGCTTGGATAAAAGTAGTCCGGGGGAGCAGTACTTC.

The V gene is TRBV28, the J gene TRBJ1-5, with 7 bases matching TRBD1. The CDR3 has 18 amino acids. The V and J ends lost 5 bases and 6 bases, in that order; junction bases with no gene match: 19. Germline CDR1 and CDR2: MDHEN and SYDVKM. The CDR3 is CASSPMWRGRVKGQPQHF. The CDR3 DNA sequence: TGTGCCAGCAGTCCGATGTGGAGGGGGCGGGTGAAAGGTCAGCCCCAGCATTTT.

The rearrangement uses TRBV11-2 and TRBJ2-3, with no clear D. This CDR3 region has 12 residues. Germline V CDR1 and CDR2: SGHAT, FQNNGV. Trimming stripped 1 base from V and 8 bases from J, with 7 bases between. The CDR3 bases are TGTGCCAGCAGCTTAGGGGAAATTACGCAGTATTTT. This translates into CASSLGEITQYF. Looking up the rest from reference TRBV11-2 and TRBJ2-3 gives the full variable domain: EAGVAQSPRYKIIEKRQSVAFWCNPISGHATLYWYQQILGQGPKLLIQFQNNGVVDDSQLPKDRFSAERLKGVDSTLKIQPAKLEDSAVYLCASSLGEITQYFGPGTRLTVL.

This sequence joins TRBV7-9 and TRBJ2-2; 13 bases agree with TRBD2. The junction had 3 bases not matched to a gene; V was cut back by 5 bases and J by 6 bases. The CDR3 extends over 15 amino acids. CDR1 is SEHNR and CDR2 is FQNEAQ in the germline V gene (reference sequence). For the CDR3, the DNA is TGTGCCAGCAGCGGGACTAGCGGGAAGGCCGGGGAGCTGTTTTTT. This encodes CASSGTSGKAGELFF.

The chain couples TRBV7-9 to TRBJ2-1; 11 bases are a match to TRBD2. The V gene's germline CDR1 is SEHNR and CDR2 FQNEAQ (reference sequence). The CDR3 runs 18 residues. Germline trimming cut 3 bases from V and 7 bases from J; bases unmatched to any gene: 14. This chain's CDR3 is CASSFPLRLAGYRNEQFF. Written as DNA, the CDR3 is TGTGCCAGCAGCTTCCCCTTAAGACTAGCGGGATATAGAAATGAGCAGTTCTTC.

The chain employs TRBV5-1 and TRBJ2-2, with unresolved D. The CDR3 sequence is 14 residues long. Germline V gene sequence: CDR1 SGHRS, CDR2 YFSETQ. Trimming removed 0 bases at V and 7 bases at J, with 10 bases between. CDR3 in DNA: TGCGCCAGCAGCTTGGAGGTGGTTGGCGGGGAGCTGTTTTTT. Its translation: CASSLEVVGGELFF.

The gene calls are TRBV7-9 and TRBJ2-2; TRBD2 aligns across 7 bases. Germline CDR1 SEHNR, CDR2 FQNEAQ (reference sequence). V gave up 3 bases and J gave up 3 bases; unmatched junction bases: 4. This CDR3 is 15 amino acids long. CDR3 loop: CASSFGGSDTGELFF. DNA for the CDR3: TGTGCCAGCAGCTTCGGCGGGAGCGACACCGGGGAGCTGTTTTTT. Full variable domain (remainder filled in from reference TRBV7-9 and TRBJ2-2): DTGVSQNPRHKITKRGQNVTFRCDPISEHNRLYWYRQTLGQGPEFLTYFQNEAQLEKSRLLSDRFSAERPKGSFSTLEIQRTEQGDSAMYLCASSFGGSDTGELFFGEGSRLTVL.

The V and J genes are TRBV2 and TRBJ2-1; D perhaps matches TRBD2 (6 bases). CDR3 length: 13 amino acids. V was shortened by 3 bases and J by 5 bases, with 8 bases between the two germline ends. Germline CDR1 and CDR2: SNHLY and FYNNEI. CDR3 sequence: CASSEGLNNEQFF. The CDR3 nucleotides are TGTGCCAGCAGTGAGGGACTCAACAATGAGCAGTTCTTC.

This clone was picked up a small number of times. The CDR3 protein is CASSASGTKQFF. As DNA, the CDR3 is TGTGCCAGCAGCGCATCCGGGACTAAGCAGTTCTTC. The chain carries TRBV9 and TRBJ2-1, with 7 bases that match TRBD2. From germline, CDR1 is SGDLS and CDR2 YYNGEE. V was pared by 3 bases and J by 11 bases, with 5 bases of the junction left unmatched. CDR3 length: 12 amino acids.

The rearrangement joins TRBV19 to TRBJ2-1; no clear D gene. The CDR3 is made up of 15 amino acids. Trimming cost V 4 bases and J 0 bases, with 10 bases left between them. Germline V gives CDR1 LNHDA, CDR2 SQIVND (reference sequence). The CDR3 sequence: CASSNIGDSYNEQFF. DNA of the CDR3: TGTGCCAGTAGTAACATTGGGGACTCCTACAATGAGCAGTTCTTC.

The rearrangement links TRBV6-5 to TRBJ1-2; perhaps TRBD1 as D (6 bases). Germline-derived CDR1 and CDR2 are MNHEY and SVGAGI. The CDR3 is 13 amino acids. The V and J ends lost 6 bases and 5 bases respectively, with 13 bases between them. The CDR3 loop is CASSPNTGYGYTF. The CDR3 DNA is TGTGCCAGCAGCCCTAATACAGGGTATGGCTACACCTTC.

The CDR3 reads CASKRGDDEQYF. The CDR3 nucleotides are TGCGCCAGCAAGAGAGGGGACGACGAGCAGTACTTC. This rearrangement joins TRBV5-1 to TRBJ2-7, with D perhaps TRBD1 or TRBD2 (5 bases each). The CDR3 is made up of 12 amino acids. Trimming removed 6 bases at V and 5 bases at J, with 12 bases between. Germline assignment: CDR1 SGHRS and CDR2 YFSETQ.

V gene TRBV19 combines with J gene TRBJ2-4; TRBD1 matches 10 bases. V shed 3 bases, J shed 14 bases, and the junction held 16 bases outside the gene matches. This CDR3 is built from 16 residues. CDR1 and CDR2 (germline): LNHDA, SQIVND (reference sequence). CDR3 bases: TGTGCCAGTAGTATTGGGACCGGGACAGGGGTTGAGGTAAAGTACTTC. It yields the protein CASSIGTGTGVEVKYF.

The chain is built from TRBV19 and TRBJ1-3; the D is unclear. Deletions cut 10 bases from V and 6 bases from J, with 19 bases between. Germline V CDR1 and CDR2: LNHDA, SQIVND (reference sequence). The CDR3 spans 14 residues. Here the CDR3 reads CAIQKTLDENTIYF. CDR3 coding DNA: TGTGCCATCCAGAAGACACTCGACGAAAACACCATATATTTT. Drawing the rest from reference TRBV19 and TRBJ1-3, the complete variable domain is DGGITQSPKYLFRKEGQNVTLSCEQNLNHDAMYWYRQDPGQGLRLIYYSQIVNDFQKGDIAEGYSVSREKKESFPLTVTSAQKNPTAFYLCAIQKTLDENTIYFGEGSWLTVV.

This chain connects TRBV15 to TRBJ2-7; D is ambiguous. The ends were cut back, 5 bases at V and 0 bases at J, with 17 bases in the middle. The length of the CDR3 is 16 residues. The germline V gene encodes CDR1 LNHNV and CDR2 YYDKDF (reference sequence). The DNA of the CDR3 is TGTGCCACCAGCGCAAGTCCCCCTCCGGGCTCCTACGAGCAGTACTTC. It translates to CATSASPPPGSYEQYF.

This clone was detected a few times. The chain uses TRBV27 and TRBJ2-7; tentative D call: TRBD2 (6 bases). CDR3 size: 14 residues. Trimming pared 5 bases from V and 5 bases from J, leaving 16 bases between. The germline V gene has CDR1 MNHEY and CDR2 SMNVEV (reference sequence). CDR3 DNA sequence: TGTGCCAGCAGTGCAGCGACTAGTTTCCACGAGCAGTACTTC. Protein sequence: CASSAATSFHEQYF.